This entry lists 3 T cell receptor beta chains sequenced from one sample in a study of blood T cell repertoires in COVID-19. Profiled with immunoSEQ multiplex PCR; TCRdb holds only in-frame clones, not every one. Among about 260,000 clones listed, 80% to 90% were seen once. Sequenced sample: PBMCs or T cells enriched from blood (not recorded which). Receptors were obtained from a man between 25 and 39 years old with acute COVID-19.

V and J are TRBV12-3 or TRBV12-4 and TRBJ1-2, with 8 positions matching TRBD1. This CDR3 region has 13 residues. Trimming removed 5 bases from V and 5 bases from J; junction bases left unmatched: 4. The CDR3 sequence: CASSPGQGYGYTF. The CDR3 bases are TGTGCCAGCAGTCCAGGACAGGGATATGGCTACACCTTC.

The CDR3 spells CASRRSRGNTIYF. The DNA for the CDR3 is TGTGCCAGCAGGCGTAGCCGGGGAAACACCATATATTTT. The V and J genes are TRBV28 and TRBJ1-3; no clear D. CDR3 length equals 13 residues. Germline CDR1 is MDHEN and CDR2 is SYDVKM. V was clipped by 6 bases and J by 4 bases, with 10 bases between them.

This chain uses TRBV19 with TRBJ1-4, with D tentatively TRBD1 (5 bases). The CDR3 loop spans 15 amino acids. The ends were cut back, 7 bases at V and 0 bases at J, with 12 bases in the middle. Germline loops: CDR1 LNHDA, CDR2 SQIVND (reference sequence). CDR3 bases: TGTGCCAGTAAAGCAGGGCCCGCAACTAATGAAAAACTGTTTTTT. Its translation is CASKAGPATNEKLFF.